This T cell receptor beta chain was profiled in a study of OX40 agonist ivuxolimab in advanced cancers. Whole-study findings and limits: At doses 0.1 to 3.0 mg/kg, CD4+ and CD8+ clones expanded.

Sampled blood was obtained at baseline, cycle 4 day 1, and cycle 7 day 1. Sequencing was performed with immunoSEQ multiplex PCR; in TCRdb, only in-frame clones are kept and a portion is missing. The sample lists approximately 52,000 clones, around 74% occurring once. With respect to this clone: Its cognate antigen is unknown.

There are 20 residues in the CDR3. V dropped 0 bases and J dropped 2 bases, with 24 bases sitting between them. The germline CDR1 and CDR2 sequences are MGHRA and YSYEKL. This sequence was found in an adult with an advanced solid tumor such as melanoma, head and neck, liver or kidney cancer. V is TRBV4-1 and J is TRBJ2-3, with D possibly TRBD2 on 6 matching bases. The input for sequencing was CD4+ or CD8+ T cells sorted from blood, taken in a trial of the OX40 agonist ivuxolimab. CDR3 sequence reads: CASSQEVRRGTATPTDTQYF. As DNA, the CDR3 is TGCGCCAGCAGCCAAGAAGTCCGGAGGGGAACAGCGACTCCCACAGATACGCAGTATTTT.